This T cell receptor (beta chain) was profiled in a study of blood T cells in healthy people across ages. Study-wide findings and caveats: Calculation of diversity from one million T cells yielded estimates considered to be underestimates.

This clonotype occurred a few times. The antigen is not known. The CDR3 totals 16 residues. Trimming removed 3 bases from V and 4 bases from J; junction bases left unmatched: 3. Germline-derived CDR1 and CDR2 are LGHNA and YNFKEQ. A sample-barcoded 5' primer and a J-beta primer mix were used in a second PCR of about 7 to 11 cycles. Each CDR3 protein is one row after TCRdb ran MiXCR on the 5' RACE reads. The sample has some 1.6 million distinct CDR3 sequences, approximately 32% seen once; the top ten hold around 10%. This TCR derives from a woman in her twenties or thirties in good health. This chain joins TRBV4-2 and TRBJ2-1; 13 bases line up with TRBD2. The sequencing input was blood. CDR3 in DNA: TGTGCCAGCAGCCATTCGACTAGCGGGAGGTACAATGAGCAGTTCTTC. Its translation is CASSHSTSGRYNEQFF.